Listed below are T cell receptor beta chains from one sample, sequenced in a study of cytomegalovirus exposure and HLA in healthy donors. Repertoires were generated with immunoSEQ multiplex PCR, while TCRdb's copy carries only in-frame clones and drops some. The sample yields approximately 140,000 clones, 77% seen once. Specimen: PBMCs. These receptors were collected from a woman aged 45 to 65 in good health and CMV-seronegative. The CDR3 runs from the conserved cysteine through the conserved F or W. Clone size is shown for a subset of rows, as once, few, many or a class of expanded clone.

v_call,j_call,clone_size,cdr3_aa
TRBV15,TRBJ2-7,-,CATSRDLGWEQFFQGEQYF
TRBV9,TRBJ2-7,-,CASSVDGASDEQYF
TRBV7-6,TRBJ1-2,-,CASSPTGHSPNYGYTF
TRBV18,TRBJ1-1,few,CASSRDQGPAFF
TRBV5-1,TRBJ1-1,few,CASSWTGDTEAFF
TRBV5-8,TRBJ2-5,-,CASSWGNRGLETQYF
TRBV4-2,TRBJ2-1,-,CASSQEGPSGGAEEQFF
TRBV7-2,TRBJ2-7,-,CASSLVFGGVSHEQYF
TRBV7-2,TRBJ1-6,-,CASSLATGTYSPLHF
TRBV5-4,TRBJ2-5,few,CASSSRGGQETQYF
TRBV7-2,TRBJ1-1,-,CASSAGQGARTEAFF
TRBV27,TRBJ2-7,-,CASSLTGPAYEQYF
TRBV19,TRBJ2-2,few,CASTPLRGVNTGELFF
TRBV4-3,TRBJ2-3,-,CASSQLIAADTQYF
TRBV6-5,TRBJ2-7,few,CASSYGRDYEQYF
TRBV6-4,TRBJ1-1,-,CASSDQQGTEAFF
TRBV13,TRBJ1-6,-,CASSASSGVSSYNSPLHF
TRBV11-2,TRBJ1-2,-,CASSLGGRHYGYTF
TRBV5-1,TRBJ1-5,-,CASSFDPGVSPQHF
TRBV5-1,-,-,CASSPQGHESSYEQYF
TRBV10-3,TRBJ2-3,-,CAISERGEGRGLGTQYF
TRBV7-3,TRBJ1-1,-,CASSLNADTEAFF
TRBV7-9,TRBJ1-5,-,CASSFGGNQPQHF
TRBV5-1,TRBJ1-2,-,CASSSDRPGGASYGYTF
TRBV18,TRBJ2-7,-,CASSPRQGSEQYF
TRBV27,TRBJ1-1,-,CASSPRTGLEAFF
TRBV29-1,TRBJ2-2,few,CSVEGGVRTGELFF
TRBV25-1,TRBJ2-2,once,CASSRGYTGELFF
TRBV19,TRBJ2-3,-,CASSSSLGDRGTDTQYF
TRBV5-1,TRBJ2-7,-,CASSPWGREQYF
TRBV10-3,TRBJ1-1,-,CAISRDSPPEAFF
TRBV18,TRBJ2-5,-,CASSPPGGFGETQYF
TRBV6-5,TRBJ2-7,-,CASSDRVKEQYF
TRBV29-1,TRBJ2-7,-,CSVETPGGRGGDYEQYF
TRBV4-1,TRBJ1-2,-,CASSQELLSGGSNYGYTF
TRBV19,TRBJ1-1,once,CATGGQLNEAFF
TRBV5-6,TRBJ2-1,-,CASSAVLGGEQFF
TRBV5-1,TRBJ1-5,-,CASSFDGGRDQPQHF
TRBV10-3,TRBJ1-1,-,CAISERTVHMNTEAFF
TRBV27,TRBJ2-7,-,CASSSTTGDRSYEQYF
TRBV6-5,TRBJ1-2,-,CASSYSPTGWDYTF